One sample yielded the 20 T cell receptor beta chains listed below, sequenced in a study of cytomegalovirus exposure and HLA in healthy donors. PCR used 60 Vbeta primers and 13 Jbeta primers. This table comes from immunoSEQ multiplex PCR, and its TCRdb copy is limited to in-frame clones, with some not included. The repertoire table contains about 110,000 clones. Sequencing was performed on PBMCs. These receptors were collected from a man aged 40-50 years in good health and CMV-seropositive.

The chain has TRBV5-1 and TRBJ2-2; possible D gene TRBD1, 6 bases. Trimming took 4 bases from V and 1 from J, leaving 14 bases between them. The V gene's germline CDR1 is SGHRS and CDR2 YFSETQ. This CDR3 region has 16 residues. CDR3 sequence reads: CASSPYRVQNTGELFF. For the CDR3, the DNA is TGCGCCAGCAGCCCCTACAGGGTTCAGAACACCGGGGAGCTGTTTTTT.

The chain recombines TRBV7-9 with TRBJ2-5, with 8 bases lining up with TRBD1. Germline V gene data show CDR1 as SEHNR and CDR2 as FQNEAQ (reference sequence). V lost 3 bases and J lost 4; bases outside the gene matches: 7. CDR3 size: 15 residues. The CDR3 spells CASSFSGGDGETQYF. In DNA form, the CDR3 reads TGTGCCAGCAGCTTTTCAGGGGGCGATGGAGAGACCCAGTACTTC.

As regards this clone: Other DNA sequences in the sample encode the same CDR3. V and J are TRBV11-2 and TRBJ2-3, with 9 nucleotides matching TRBD2. Germline V gene lookup returns CDR1 SGHAT and CDR2 FQNNGV. The junction had 2 bases not matched to a gene; V was cut back by 3 bases and J by 1 base. The CDR3 runs 15 residues. The CDR3 loop is CASSFVAGGTDTQYF. The CDR3 DNA reads TGTGCCAGCAGCTTTGTAGCGGGAGGCACAGATACGCAGTATTTT. The full variable domain, its missing parts supplied by reference TRBV11-2 and TRBJ2-3, is EAGVAQSPRYKIIEKRQSVAFWCNPISGHATLYWYQQILGQGPKLLIQFQNNGVVDDSQLPKDRFSAERLKGVDSTLKIQPAKLEDSAVYLCASSFVAGGTDTQYFGPGTRLTVL.

Details on this clone: Other nucleotide sequences from this sample produce the same CDR3. The chain recombines TRBV5-6 with TRBJ2-7; 9 bases fit TRBD1. Germline CDR1 reads SGHDT; CDR2 reads YYEEEE. The CDR3 runs to 14 residues. The ends lost 4 bases at V and 2 bases at J; junction bases unmatched: 4. The CDR3 sequence is CASSRRDRAYEQYF. DNA for the CDR3: TGTGCCAGCAGCCGCCGGGACAGGGCCTACGAGCAGTACTTC. The full variable domain, rest sourced from reference TRBV5-6 and TRBJ2-7, is DAGVTQSPTHLIKTRGQQVTLRCSPKSGHDTVSWYQQALGQGPQFIFQYYEEEERQRGNFPDRFSGHQFPNYSSELNVNALLLGDSALYLCASSRRDRAYEQYFGPGTRLTVT.

The V gene is TRBV10-1, the J gene TRBJ1-5; D perhaps matches TRBD1 (5 bases). The CDR3 is 13 amino acids. Trimming removed 3 bases at V and 5 bases at J, with 8 bases between. The germline gives CDR1 WNHNN, CDR2 SYGVQD (reference sequence). The CDR3, as DNA: TGCGCCAGCAGTGACACAGGAGATCAGCCCCAGCATTTT. Translation: CASSDTGDQPQHF.

The chain recombines TRBV29-1 with TRBJ2-5; D might be TRBD1 (6 bases). The closer fit of TRBJ2-7 to the DNA end suggests the J call may be wrong. CDR1 and CDR2 from the germline V gene are SQVTM and ANQGSEA. The CDR3 covers 14 residues. The CDR3 reads CSVEVQGLSHEQYF. CDR3 DNA: TGCAGCGTTGAGGTACAGGGTTTGTCCCACGAGCAGTACTTC.

V gene TRBV5-4 combines with J gene TRBJ2-7, with D possibly matching TRBD1 (5 bases). This CDR3 region has 14 residues. Between the trimmed V and J ends, which lost 0 bases and 6 bases, there was a span of 13 bases. Germline loops: CDR1 SGHNT, CDR2 YYREEE (reference sequence). Here the CDR3 reads CASSLEGFNLEQYF. The CDR3 DNA sequence: TGTGCCAGCAGCTTGGAGGGGTTTAACCTCGAGCAGTACTTC.

The rearrangement joins TRBV6-5 to TRBJ1-1; D may be TRBD1 (6 bases). The V end lost 2 bases, the J end lost 0 bases, and 10 bases lay between the germline ends. Germline CDR1 is MNHEY and CDR2 is SVGAGI. The CDR3 totals 15 residues. The CDR3, as DNA: TGTGCCAGCAGTTACGGTGGGACATTGAACACTGAAGCTTTCTTT. Protein product: CASSYGGTLNTEAFF.

The genes are TRBV29-1 and TRBJ2-2; 7 bases agree with TRBD1. The V gene end was trimmed by 5 bases and the J gene end by 4 bases; junction bases not matched to a gene: 4. Germline CDR1 is SQVTM and CDR2 is ANQGSEA. The CDR3 covers 13 residues. DNA for the CDR3: TGCAGCGTTCACGAGGGGGCCACCGGGGAGCTGTTTTTT. Its translation: CSVHEGATGELFF.

The chain carries TRBV4-2 and TRBJ1-2; D gene uncertain. The germline V gene encodes CDR1 LGHNA and CDR2 YNFKEQ. The CDR3 spans 13 residues. The V end lost 1 base, the J end lost 6 bases, and 9 bases lay between the germline ends. This CDR3 reads CASSQAGVDGYTF. In nucleotides, the CDR3 is TGTGCCAGCAGCCAAGCGGGTGTAGATGGCTACACCTTC.

The V call is TRBV6-5, the J call TRBJ2-7; maybe TRBD1 (7 bases). CDR1 is MNHEY and CDR2 is SVGAGI in the germline V gene. There are 16 residues in the CDR3. V was cut by 2 bases and J by 2 bases, with 16 bases left in between. CDR3 DNA sequence: TGTGCCAGCAGTTACAGCAGGGGGGAGAGCCCCTACGAGCAGTACTTC. Amino acid sequence: CASSYSRGESPYEQYF.

The gene calls are TRBV11-2 and TRBJ2-3; TRBD2 matches at 11 bases. The CDR3 length is 15 residues. With V trimmed by 3 bases and J by 3 bases, 2 bases remained unmatched. Per germline, CDR1 SGHAT and CDR2 FQNNGV. The CDR3 DNA reads TGTGCCAGCAGCTTTAGCGGGAGGGGGACAGATACGCAGTATTTT. Residues: CASSFSGRGTDTQYF.

Points on this clone: Other DNA sequences in the same sample also yield this CDR3. CDR3 bases: TGTGCCAGCAGCCAAGAATCCGGACTAGCGGGAGGGCGGAACACCGGGGAGCTGTTTTTT. It codes for CASSQESGLAGGRNTGELFF. The rearrangement joins TRBV4-2 to TRBJ2-2; TRBD2 matches 15 bases. The germline CDR1 and CDR2 sequences are LGHNA and YNFKEQ. This CDR3 comprises 20 residues. V was clipped by 0 bases and J by 1 base; unmatched bases: 6.

The chain employs TRBV28 and TRBJ1-2; the match to TRBD1 covers 8 bases. The V gene end was trimmed by 8 bases and the J gene end by 4 bases; junction bases not matched to a gene: 15. CDR1 and CDR2 from the germline V gene are MDHEN and SYDVKM. The CDR3 consists of 16 residues. CDR3 nucleotides: TGTGCCAGCGCAAGGGACAGGATCCTTCGGTTCTATGGCTACACCTTC. It codes for CASARDRILRFYGYTF.

The V and J genes are TRBV5-1 and TRBJ2-3; 12 bases align to TRBD2. Unmatched junction bases numbered 11, after V lost 2 bases and J lost 4 bases. The CDR3 is made up of 18 amino acids. Germline CDR1 is SGHRS and CDR2 is YFSETQ. Written as DNA, the CDR3 is TGCGCCAGCAGCTTCCTCGGGACTAGCGGGTCACGGTCAGATACGCAGTATTTT. Translated: CASSFLGTSGSRSDTQYF.

The chain couples TRBV10-1 to TRBJ2-2, with D perhaps TRBD1 (6 bases). This CDR3 spans 17 amino acids. Germline V lookup: CDR1 WNHNN, CDR2 SYGVQD (reference sequence). Trimming shortened V by 3 bases and J by 6 bases, and 20 bases separated the two germline ends. CDR3: CASSDQGQGGGAGELFF. DNA for the CDR3: TGCGCCAGCAGTGATCAGGGGCAGGGCGGTGGAGCCGGGGAGCTGTTTTTT.

The V gene is TRBV10-3, the J gene TRBJ2-3, with 7 positions matching TRBD2. This CDR3 is 17 amino acids long. Looked up from germline, CDR1 is ENHRY and CDR2 is SYGVKD. The V gene end was trimmed by 0 bases and the J gene end by 2 bases; junction bases not matched to a gene: 8. The chain's CDR3 is CAISESALAEYTDTQYF. The DNA for the CDR3 is TGTGCCATCAGTGAGTCCGCGCTAGCGGAGTACACAGATACGCAGTATTTT.

The V and J genes are TRBV4-1 and TRBJ1-5, with 8 positions matching TRBD1. Germline-derived CDR1 and CDR2 are MGHRA and YSYEKL. Unmatched junction bases numbered 13, after V lost 4 bases and J lost 2 bases. The CDR3 loop spans 18 amino acids. The CDR3 DNA reads as TGCGCCAGCAGCCGCCTCATTGGACAGGGACGGGGCAATCAGCCCCAGCATTTT. Translation gives CASSRLIGQGRGNQPQHF.

V usage is TRBV5-1 and J usage is TRBJ2-7, with 8 bases that match TRBD1. The CDR3 is 14 amino acids. Germline V CDR1 and CDR2: SGHRS, YFSETQ. V lost 9 bases and J lost 5; bases outside the gene matches: 13. The CDR3 protein is CATRARQGTDEQYF. CDR3 DNA sequence: TGCGCCACCCGAGCCCGACAGGGGACCGACGAGCAGTACTTC. The variable domain in full, completed from reference TRBV5-1 and TRBJ2-7, reads KAGVTQTPRYLIKTRGQQVTLSCSPISGHRSVSWYQQTPGQGLQFLFEYFSETQRNKGNFPGRFSGRQFSNSRSEMNVSTLELGDSALYLCATRARQGTDEQYFGPGTRLTVT.

The chain couples TRBV28 to TRBJ1-2; D is undetermined. CDR1 and CDR2 from the germline V gene are MDHEN and SYDVKM. V was pared by 8 bases and J by 1 base, with 11 bases between. The CDR3 spans 13 residues. CDR3: CASQAQFNYGYTF. As DNA, the CDR3 is TGTGCCAGCCAGGCGCAGTTTAACTATGGCTACACCTTC.